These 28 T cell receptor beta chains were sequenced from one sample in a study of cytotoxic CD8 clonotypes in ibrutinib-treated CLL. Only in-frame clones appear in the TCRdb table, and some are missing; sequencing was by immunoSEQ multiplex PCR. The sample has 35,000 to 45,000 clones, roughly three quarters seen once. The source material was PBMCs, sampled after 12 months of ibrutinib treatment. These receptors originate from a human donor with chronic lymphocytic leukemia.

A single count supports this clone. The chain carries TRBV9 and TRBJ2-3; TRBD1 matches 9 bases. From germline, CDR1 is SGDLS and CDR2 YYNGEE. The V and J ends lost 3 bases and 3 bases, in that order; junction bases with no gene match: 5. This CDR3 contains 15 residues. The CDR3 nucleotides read TGTGCCAGCAGCGGGGGACAGGGTGCGACAGATACGCAGTATTTT. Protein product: CASSGGQGATDTQYF.

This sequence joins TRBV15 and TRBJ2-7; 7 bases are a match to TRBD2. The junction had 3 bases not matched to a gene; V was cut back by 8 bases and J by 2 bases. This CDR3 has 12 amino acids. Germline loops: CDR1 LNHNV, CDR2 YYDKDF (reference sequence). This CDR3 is CATSGGTYEQYF. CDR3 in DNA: TGTGCCACCTCGGGGGGTACCTACGAGCAGTACTTC.

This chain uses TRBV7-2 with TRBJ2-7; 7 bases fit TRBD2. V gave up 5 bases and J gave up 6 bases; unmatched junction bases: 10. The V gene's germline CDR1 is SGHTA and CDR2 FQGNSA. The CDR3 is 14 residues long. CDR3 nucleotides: TGTGCCAGCAGCACAGTAGCTGGGGGGGGCGAGCAGTACTTC. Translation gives CASSTVAGGGEQYF.

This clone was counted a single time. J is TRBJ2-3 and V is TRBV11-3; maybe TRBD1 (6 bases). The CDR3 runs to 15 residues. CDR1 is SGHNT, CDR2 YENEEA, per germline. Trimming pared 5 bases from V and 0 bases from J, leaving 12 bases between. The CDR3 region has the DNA TGTGCCAGCAGCCAAAATACAGGGAGCACAGATACGCAGTATTTT. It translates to CASSQNTGSTDTQYF.

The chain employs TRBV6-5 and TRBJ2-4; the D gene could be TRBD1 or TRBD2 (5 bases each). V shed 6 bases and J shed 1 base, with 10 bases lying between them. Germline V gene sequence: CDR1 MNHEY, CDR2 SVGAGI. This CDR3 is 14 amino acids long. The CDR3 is CASREGPAKNIQYF. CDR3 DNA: TGTGCCAGCAGAGAGGGACCTGCCAAAAACATTCAGTACTTC.

CDR3 sequence: CASSPIGRDSTYEQYF. The CDR3 coding sequence is TGTGCCAGCAGCCCTATAGGCCGGGACAGTACCTACGAGCAGTACTTC. The chain joins TRBV11-2 to TRBJ2-7; 7 bases fit TRBD1. Germline CDR1 SGHAT, CDR2 FQNNGV. CDR3 length: 16 residues. The V segment lost 5 bases and the J segment 2 bases; nucleotides outside the gene matches: 12. The full variable domain, rest sourced from reference TRBV11-2 and TRBJ2-7, is EAGVAQSPRYKIIEKRQSVAFWCNPISGHATLYWYQQILGQGPKLLIQFQNNGVVDDSQLPKDRFSAERLKGVDSTLKIQPAKLEDSAVYLCASSPIGRDSTYEQYFGPGTRLTVT.

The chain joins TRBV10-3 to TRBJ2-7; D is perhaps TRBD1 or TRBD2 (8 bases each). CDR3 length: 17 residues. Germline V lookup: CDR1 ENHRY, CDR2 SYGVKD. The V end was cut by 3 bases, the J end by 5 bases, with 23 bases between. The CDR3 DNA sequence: TGTGCCATCAGTGAAGCGGGGGCCCAGGGGGCGAGTCACGAGCAGTACTTC. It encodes CAISEAGAQGASHEQYF.

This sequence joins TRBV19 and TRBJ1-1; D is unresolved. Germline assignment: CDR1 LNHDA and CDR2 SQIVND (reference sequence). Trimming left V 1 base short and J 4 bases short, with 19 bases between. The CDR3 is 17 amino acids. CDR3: CASSIVTALGGSTEAFF. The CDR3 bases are TGTGCCAGTAGTATAGTGACGGCACTTGGAGGTAGCACTGAAGCTTTCTTT.

Here the CDR3 DNA reads TGCGCCAGCAGTGATTCGCAAGAGACCCAGTACTTC. Translating gives CASSDSQETQYF. The chain combines TRBV10-1 with TRBJ2-5; D call uncertain. Germline CDR1 is WNHNN and CDR2 is SYGVQD (reference sequence). The V end lost 3 bases, the J end lost 2 bases, and 4 bases lay between the germline ends. The CDR3 spans 12 residues.

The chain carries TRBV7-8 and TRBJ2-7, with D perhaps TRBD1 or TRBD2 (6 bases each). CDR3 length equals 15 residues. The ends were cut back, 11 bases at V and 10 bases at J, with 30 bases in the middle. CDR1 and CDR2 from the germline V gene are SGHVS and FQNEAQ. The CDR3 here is CAGGAAGDAPGDQYF. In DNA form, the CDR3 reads TGTGCCGGAGGGGCGGCAGGGGACGCTCCGGGGGATCAGTACTTC.

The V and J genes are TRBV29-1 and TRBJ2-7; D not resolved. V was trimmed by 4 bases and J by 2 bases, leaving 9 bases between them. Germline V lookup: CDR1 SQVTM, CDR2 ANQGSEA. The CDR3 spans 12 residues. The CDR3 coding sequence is TGCAGCGTTGTCGTCCCCCCCTACGAGCAGTACTTC. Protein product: CSVVVPPYEQYF.

This CDR3 reads CASSFGQGIQNIQYF. CDR3 DNA sequence: TGCGCCAGCAGCTTCGGACAGGGGATCCAAAACATTCAGTACTTC. The chain recombines TRBV5-1 with TRBJ2-4, with 9 nucleotides matching TRBD1. The germline V gene encodes CDR1 SGHRS and CDR2 YFSETQ. Trimming cost V 2 bases and J 5 bases; bases outside gene matches: 5. The CDR3 contains 15 residues.

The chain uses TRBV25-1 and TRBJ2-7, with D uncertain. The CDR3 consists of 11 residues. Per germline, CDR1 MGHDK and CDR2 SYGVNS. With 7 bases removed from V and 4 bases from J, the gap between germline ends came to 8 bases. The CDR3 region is CASTSLYEQYF. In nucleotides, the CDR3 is TGTGCCAGCACTTCCTTATACGAGCAGTACTTC.

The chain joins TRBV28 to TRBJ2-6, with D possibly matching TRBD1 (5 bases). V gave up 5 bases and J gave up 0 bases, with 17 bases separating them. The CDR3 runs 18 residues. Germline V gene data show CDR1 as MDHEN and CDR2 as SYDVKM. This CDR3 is CASSHALGADSGANVLTF. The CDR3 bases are TGTGCCAGCAGTCATGCATTAGGGGCCGACTCTGGGGCCAACGTCCTGACTTTC.

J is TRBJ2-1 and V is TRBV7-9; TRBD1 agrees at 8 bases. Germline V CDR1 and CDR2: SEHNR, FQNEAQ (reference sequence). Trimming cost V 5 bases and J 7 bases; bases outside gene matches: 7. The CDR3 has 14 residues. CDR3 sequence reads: CASSLWTGKNEQFF. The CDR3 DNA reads TGTGCCAGCAGCCTCTGGACAGGGAAGAATGAGCAGTTCTTC.

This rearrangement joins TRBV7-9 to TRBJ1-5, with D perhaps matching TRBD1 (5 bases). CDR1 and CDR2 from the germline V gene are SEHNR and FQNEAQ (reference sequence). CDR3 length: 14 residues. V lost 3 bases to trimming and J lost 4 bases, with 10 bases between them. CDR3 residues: CASSLGGGNQPQHF. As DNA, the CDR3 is TGTGCCAGCAGCTTGGGGGGAGGGAATCAGCCCCAGCATTTT.

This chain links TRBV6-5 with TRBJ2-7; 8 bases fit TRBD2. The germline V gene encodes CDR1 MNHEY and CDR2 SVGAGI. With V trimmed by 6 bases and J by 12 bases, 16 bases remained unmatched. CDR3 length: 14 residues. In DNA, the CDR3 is TGTGCCAGCAGACCAACTAGCGGCGCGGGTCATGCGTACTTC. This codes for CASRPTSGAGHAYF.

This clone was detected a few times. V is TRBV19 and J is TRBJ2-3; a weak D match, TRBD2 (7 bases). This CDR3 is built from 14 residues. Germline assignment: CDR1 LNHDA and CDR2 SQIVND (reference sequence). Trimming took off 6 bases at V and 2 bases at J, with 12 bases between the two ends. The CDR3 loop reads CASRQGTNTDTQYF. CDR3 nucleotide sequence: TGTGCCAGTAGGCAGGGGACTAACACAGATACGCAGTATTTT.

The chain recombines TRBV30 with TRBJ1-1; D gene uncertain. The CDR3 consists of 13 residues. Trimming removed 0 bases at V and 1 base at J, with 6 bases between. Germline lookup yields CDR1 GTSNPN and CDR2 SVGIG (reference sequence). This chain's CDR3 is CAWSVSENTEAFF. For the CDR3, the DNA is TGTGCCTGGAGTGTATCGGAGAACACTGAAGCTTTCTTT.

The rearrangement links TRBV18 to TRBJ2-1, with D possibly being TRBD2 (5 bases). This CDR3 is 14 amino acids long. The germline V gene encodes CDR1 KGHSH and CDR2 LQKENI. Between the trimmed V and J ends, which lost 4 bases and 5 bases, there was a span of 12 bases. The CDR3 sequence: CASSLNSANNEQFF. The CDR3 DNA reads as TGTGCCAGCTCACTAAATAGCGCCAACAATGAGCAGTTCTTC. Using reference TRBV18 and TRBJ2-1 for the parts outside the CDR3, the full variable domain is NAGVMQNPRHLVRRRGQEARLRCSPMKGHSHVYWYRQLPEEGLKFMVYLQKENIIDESGMPKERFSAEFPKEGPSILRIQQVVRGDSAAYFCASSLNSANNEQFFGPGTRLTVL.

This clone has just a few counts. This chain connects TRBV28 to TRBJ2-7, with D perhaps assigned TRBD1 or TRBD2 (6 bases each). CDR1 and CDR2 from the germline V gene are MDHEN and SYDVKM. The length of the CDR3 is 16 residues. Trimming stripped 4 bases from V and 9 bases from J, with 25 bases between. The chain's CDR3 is CASSSPRERRGDVQYF. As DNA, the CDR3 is TGTGCCAGCAGTTCCCCGAGGGAGCGGAGGGGGGATGTGCAGTACTTC.

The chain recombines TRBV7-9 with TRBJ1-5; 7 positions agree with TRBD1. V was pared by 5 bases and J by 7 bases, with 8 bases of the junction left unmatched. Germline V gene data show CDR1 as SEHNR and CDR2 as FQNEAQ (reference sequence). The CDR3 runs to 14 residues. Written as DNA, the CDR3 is TGTGCCAGCAGCGCCCAGGGGGGTGGGCAGCCCCAGCATTTT. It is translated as CASSAQGGGQPQHF. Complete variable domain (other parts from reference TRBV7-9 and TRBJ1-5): DTGVSQNPRHKITKRGQNVTFRCDPISEHNRLYWYRQTLGQGPEFLTYFQNEAQLEKSRLLSDRFSAERPKGSFSTLEIQRTEQGDSAMYLCASSAQGGGQPQHFGDGTRLSIL.

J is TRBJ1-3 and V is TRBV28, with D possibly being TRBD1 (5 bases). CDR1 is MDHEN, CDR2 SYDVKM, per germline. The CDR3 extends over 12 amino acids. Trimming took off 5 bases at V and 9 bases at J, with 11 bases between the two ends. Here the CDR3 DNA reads TGTGCCAGCAGTCGAACAGGTGGCACCATATATTTT. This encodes CASSRTGGTIYF.

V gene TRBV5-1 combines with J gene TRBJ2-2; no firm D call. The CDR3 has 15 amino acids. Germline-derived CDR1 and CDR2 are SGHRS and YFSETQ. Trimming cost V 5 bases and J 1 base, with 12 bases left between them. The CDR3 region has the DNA TGCGCCAGCAGACCTCACCCAAAGAACACCGGGGAGCTGTTTTTT. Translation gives CASRPHPKNTGELFF.

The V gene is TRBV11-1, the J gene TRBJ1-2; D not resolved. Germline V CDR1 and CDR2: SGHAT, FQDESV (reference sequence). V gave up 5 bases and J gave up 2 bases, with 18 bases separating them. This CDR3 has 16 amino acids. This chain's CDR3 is CASSPTEPGINYGYTF. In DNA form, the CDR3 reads TGTGCCAGCAGCCCAACCGAACCGGGTATCAACTATGGCTACACCTTC.

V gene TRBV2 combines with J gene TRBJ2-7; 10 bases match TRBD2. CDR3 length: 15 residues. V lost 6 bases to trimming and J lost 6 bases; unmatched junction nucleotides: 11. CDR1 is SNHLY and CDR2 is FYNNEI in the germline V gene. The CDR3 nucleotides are TGTGCCAGCAGCGCCCAGATGCTAGCGGGAGTCGAGCAGTACTTC. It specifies CASSAQMLAGVEQYF.

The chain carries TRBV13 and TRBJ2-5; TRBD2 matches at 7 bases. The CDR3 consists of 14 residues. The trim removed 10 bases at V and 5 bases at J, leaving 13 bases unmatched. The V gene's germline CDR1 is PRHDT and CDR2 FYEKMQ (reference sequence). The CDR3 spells CATCRGERSETQYF. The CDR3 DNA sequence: TGTGCCACCTGTCGGGGGGAGCGTTCGGAGACCCAGTACTTC.

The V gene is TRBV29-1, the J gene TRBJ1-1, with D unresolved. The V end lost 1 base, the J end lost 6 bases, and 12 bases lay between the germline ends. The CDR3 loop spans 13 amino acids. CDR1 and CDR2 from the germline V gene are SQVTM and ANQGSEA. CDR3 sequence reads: CSVEVPFHPEAFF. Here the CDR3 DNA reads TGCAGCGTTGAAGTCCCGTTTCACCCTGAAGCTTTCTTT. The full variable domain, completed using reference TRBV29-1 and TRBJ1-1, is SAVISQKPSRDICQRGTSLTIQCQVDSQVTMMFWYRQQPGQSLTLIATANQGSEATYESGFVIDKFPISRPNLTFSTLTVSNMSPEDSSIYLCSVEVPFHPEAFFGQGTRLTVV.